This section outlines one TCR beta chain sequence together with its context. Using immunoSEQ multiplex PCR, the repertoire was profiled, and TCRdb retains in-frame clones only, with some absent. This table has about 250,000 clones, around 85% appearing once. From germline, CDR1 is SGHVS and CDR2 FNYEAQ. The CDR3 covers 15 residues. V was trimmed by 4 bases and J by 2 bases, leaving 12 bases between them. The sample belongs to a study of blood T cell repertoires in COVID-19. The sample taken for sequencing was PBMCs or T cells enriched from blood (not recorded which). The TCR sequence derives from a woman aged 45-65 years with acute COVID-19. The V and J genes are TRBV7-6 and TRBJ1-3; possible D gene TRBD1, 6 bases. DNA for the CDR3: TGTGCCAGCAGCTCGAGAACAGGGACTGGAAACACCATATATTTT. The encoded protein is CASSSRTGTGNTIYF.